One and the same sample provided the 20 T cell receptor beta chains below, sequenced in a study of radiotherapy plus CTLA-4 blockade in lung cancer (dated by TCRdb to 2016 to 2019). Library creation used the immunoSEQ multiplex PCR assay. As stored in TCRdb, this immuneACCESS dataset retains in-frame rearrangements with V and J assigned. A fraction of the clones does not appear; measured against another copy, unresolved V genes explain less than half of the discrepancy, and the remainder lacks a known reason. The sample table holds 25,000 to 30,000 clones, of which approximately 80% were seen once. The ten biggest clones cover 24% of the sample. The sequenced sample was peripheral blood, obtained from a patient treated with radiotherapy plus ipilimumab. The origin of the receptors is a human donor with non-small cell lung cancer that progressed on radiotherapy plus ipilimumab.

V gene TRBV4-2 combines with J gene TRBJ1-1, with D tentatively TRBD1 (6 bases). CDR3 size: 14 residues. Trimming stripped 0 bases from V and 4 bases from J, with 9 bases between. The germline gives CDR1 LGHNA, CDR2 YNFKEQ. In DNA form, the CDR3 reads TGTGCCAGCAGCCAAGATAAGACAGGCACTGAAGCTTTCTTT. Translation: CASSQDKTGTEAFF.

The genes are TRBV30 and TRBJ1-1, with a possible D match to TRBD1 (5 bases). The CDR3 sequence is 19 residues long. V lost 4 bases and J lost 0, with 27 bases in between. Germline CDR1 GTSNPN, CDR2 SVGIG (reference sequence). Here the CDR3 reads CAWIQGTEFPNRLNTEAFF. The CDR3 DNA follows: TGTGCCTGGATCCAAGGGACGGAGTTCCCAAACCGTCTGAACACTGAAGCTTTCTTT.

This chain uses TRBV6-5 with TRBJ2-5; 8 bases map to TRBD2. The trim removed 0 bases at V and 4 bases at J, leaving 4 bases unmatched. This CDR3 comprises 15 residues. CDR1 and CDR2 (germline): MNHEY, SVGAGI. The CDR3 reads CASSYSAGGPETQYF. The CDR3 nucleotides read TGTGCCAGCAGTTACTCTGCGGGGGGCCCAGAGACCCAGTACTTC.

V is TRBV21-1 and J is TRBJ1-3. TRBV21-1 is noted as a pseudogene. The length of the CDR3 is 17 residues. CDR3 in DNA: TGTGCCAGCAGGGACTGTCTGCTACAACACGCACGAAACACCATATATTTT. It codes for CASRDCLLQHARNTIYF.

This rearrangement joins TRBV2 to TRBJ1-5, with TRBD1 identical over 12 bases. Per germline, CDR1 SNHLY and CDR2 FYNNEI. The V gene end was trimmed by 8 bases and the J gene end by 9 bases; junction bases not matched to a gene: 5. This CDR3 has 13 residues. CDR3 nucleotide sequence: TGTGCCAGCCGGGACAGGGGGCTCCGGCCCCAGCATTTT. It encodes CASRDRGLRPQHF.

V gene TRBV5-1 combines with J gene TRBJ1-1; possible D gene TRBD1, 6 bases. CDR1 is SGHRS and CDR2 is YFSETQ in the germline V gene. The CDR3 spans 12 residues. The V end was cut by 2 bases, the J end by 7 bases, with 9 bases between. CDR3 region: CASSFPDSEAFF. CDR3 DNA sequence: TGCGCCAGCAGCTTCCCGGACAGTGAAGCTTTCTTT.

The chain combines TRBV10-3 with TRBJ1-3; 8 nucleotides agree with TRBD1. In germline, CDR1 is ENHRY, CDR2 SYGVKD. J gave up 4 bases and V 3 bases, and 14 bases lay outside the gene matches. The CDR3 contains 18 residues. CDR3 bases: TGTGCCATCAGTGAAACCCCTCGAGTGACAGGGGTAGGAAACACCATATATTTT. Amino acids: CAISETPRVTGVGNTIYF.

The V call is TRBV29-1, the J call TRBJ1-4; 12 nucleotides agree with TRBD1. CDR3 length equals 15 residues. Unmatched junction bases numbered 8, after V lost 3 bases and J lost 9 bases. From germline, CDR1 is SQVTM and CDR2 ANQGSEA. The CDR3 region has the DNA TGCAGCGTTGACGGGACAGGGGGCGCCGAGAAAAAACTGTTTTTT. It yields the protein CSVDGTGGAEKKLFF.

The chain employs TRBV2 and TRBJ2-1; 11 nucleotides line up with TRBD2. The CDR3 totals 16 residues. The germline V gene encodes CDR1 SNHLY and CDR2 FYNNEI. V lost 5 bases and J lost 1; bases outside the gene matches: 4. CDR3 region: CASSPASGRSYNEQFF. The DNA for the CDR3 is TGTGCCAGCAGTCCCGCTAGCGGGAGGTCCTACAATGAGCAGTTCTTC.

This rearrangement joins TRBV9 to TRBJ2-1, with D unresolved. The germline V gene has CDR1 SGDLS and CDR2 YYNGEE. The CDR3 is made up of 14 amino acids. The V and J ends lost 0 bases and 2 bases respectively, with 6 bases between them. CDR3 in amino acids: CASSVALAYNEQFF. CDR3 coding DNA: TGTGCCAGCAGCGTAGCTCTGGCCTACAATGAGCAGTTCTTC.

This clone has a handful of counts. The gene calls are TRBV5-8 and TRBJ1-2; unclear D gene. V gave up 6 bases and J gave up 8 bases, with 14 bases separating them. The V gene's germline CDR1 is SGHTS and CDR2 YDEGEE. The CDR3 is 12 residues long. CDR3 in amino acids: CASNDRVRGYTF. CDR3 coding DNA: TGTGCCAGCAACGACCGAGTCAGAGGCTACACCTTC.

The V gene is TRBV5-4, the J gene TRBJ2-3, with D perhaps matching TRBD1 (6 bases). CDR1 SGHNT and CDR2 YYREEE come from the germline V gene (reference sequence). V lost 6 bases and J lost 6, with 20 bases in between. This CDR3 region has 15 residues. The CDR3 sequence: CASTRTAGAPDTQYF. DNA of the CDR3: TGTGCCAGCACCCGAACGGCAGGGGCCCCGGATACGCAGTATTTT.

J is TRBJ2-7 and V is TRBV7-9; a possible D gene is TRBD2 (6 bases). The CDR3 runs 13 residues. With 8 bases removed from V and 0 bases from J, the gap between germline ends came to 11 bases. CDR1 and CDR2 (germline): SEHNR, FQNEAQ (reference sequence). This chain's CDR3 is CASQGRSSYEQYF. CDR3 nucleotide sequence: TGTGCCAGCCAAGGGAGGAGCTCCTACGAGCAGTACTTC.

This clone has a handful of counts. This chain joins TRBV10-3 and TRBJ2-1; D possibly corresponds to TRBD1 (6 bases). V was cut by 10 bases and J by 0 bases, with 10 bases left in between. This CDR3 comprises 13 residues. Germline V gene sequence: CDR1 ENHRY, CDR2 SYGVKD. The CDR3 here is CATRDNSYNEQFF. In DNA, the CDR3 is TGTGCCACCCGGGACAACTCCTACAATGAGCAGTTCTTC.

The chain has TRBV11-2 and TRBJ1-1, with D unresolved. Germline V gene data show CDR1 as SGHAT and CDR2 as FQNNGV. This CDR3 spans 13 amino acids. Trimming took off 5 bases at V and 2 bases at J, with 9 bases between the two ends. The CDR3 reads CASSLGVNTEAFF. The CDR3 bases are TGTGCCAGCAGCCTTGGGGTCAACACTGAAGCTTTCTTT.

The CDR3 sequence is CASRDTSGSSYEQYF. The CDR3 bases are TGTGCCAGCAGGGATACTAGCGGGAGCTCCTACGAGCAGTACTTC. The genes are TRBV28 and TRBJ2-7; the match to TRBD2 covers 11 bases. In germline, CDR1 is MDHEN, CDR2 SYDVKM. There are 15 residues in the CDR3. V dropped 6 bases and J dropped 0; count of bases not matched to a gene: 4.

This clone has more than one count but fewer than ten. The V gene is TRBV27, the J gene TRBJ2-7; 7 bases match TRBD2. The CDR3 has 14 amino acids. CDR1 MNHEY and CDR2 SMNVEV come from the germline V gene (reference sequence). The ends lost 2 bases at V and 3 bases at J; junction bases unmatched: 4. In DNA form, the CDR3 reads TGTGCCAGCAGTTTAGGGGCGGGAGTCTACGAGCAGTACTTC. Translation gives CASSLGAGVYEQYF.

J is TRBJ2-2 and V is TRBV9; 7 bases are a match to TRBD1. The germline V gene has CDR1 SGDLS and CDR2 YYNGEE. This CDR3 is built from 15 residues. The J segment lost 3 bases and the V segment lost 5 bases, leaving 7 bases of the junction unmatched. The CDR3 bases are TGTGCCAGCAGTCGTGGGACAGATTACACCGGGGAGCTGTTTTTT. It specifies CASSRGTDYTGELFF.

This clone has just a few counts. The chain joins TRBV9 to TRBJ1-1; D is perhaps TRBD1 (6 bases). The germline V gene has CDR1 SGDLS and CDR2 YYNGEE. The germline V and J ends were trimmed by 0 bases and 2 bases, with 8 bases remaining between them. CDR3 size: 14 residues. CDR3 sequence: CASSVEGTNTEAFF. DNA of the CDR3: TGTGCCAGCAGCGTAGAGGGGACAAACACTGAAGCTTTCTTT. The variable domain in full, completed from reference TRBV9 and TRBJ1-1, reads DSGVTQTPKHLITATGQRVTLRCSPRSGDLSVYWYQQSLDQGLQFLIQYYNGEERAKGNILERFSAQQFPDLHSELNLSSLELGDSALYFCASSVEGTNTEAFFGQGTRLTVV.

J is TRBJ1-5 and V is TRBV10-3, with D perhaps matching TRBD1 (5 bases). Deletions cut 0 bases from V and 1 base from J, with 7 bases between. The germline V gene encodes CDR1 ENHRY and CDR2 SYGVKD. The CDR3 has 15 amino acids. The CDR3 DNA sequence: TGTGCCATCAGTGAGTCTGGGGGAAGCAATCAGCCCCAGCATTTT. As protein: CAISESGGSNQPQHF.